What follows are 32 T cell receptor beta chains derived from one specimen sequenced in a study of post-analysis software for immune sequencing data. Points from the study as a whole: Patients carried 4 or 5 TRBV segments more frequently than controls did, and TRBV5-6, TRBV5-1 and TRBV20-1 were among them.

Their recognized antigens are unknown. TCR beta cDNA libraries had unique molecular identifiers. TCRdb analysed the PCR reads with MiXCR anew, one entry per CDR3 protein. Of hundreds of thousands of distinct CDR3 sequences in the sample, roughly 40% are singletons; the top ten hold approximately 7.7%. Material: blood. The receptors here all came from a girl aged 2-9 years with multiple sclerosis.

This clonotype was observed a handful of times. The chain has TRBV10-3 and TRBJ1-6; D remains ambiguous. V lost 2 bases to trimming and J lost 9 bases, with 17 bases between them. The CDR3 runs to 16 residues. Germline V gene data show CDR1 as ENHRY and CDR2 as SYGVKD. CDR3 protein: CAISEHPDGLSSPLHF. The CDR3 bases are TGTGCCATCAGTGAGCACCCGGACGGCCTAAGTTCACCCCTCCACTTT.

A few counts support this clonotype. J is TRBJ1-5 and V is TRBV2; D gene unclear. V shed 5 bases and J shed 2 bases, with 13 bases lying between them. CDR3 size: 15 residues. In germline, CDR1 is SNHLY, CDR2 FYNNEI. The CDR3 loop is CASSSLSVGNQPQHF. The CDR3, as DNA: TGTGCCAGCAGTAGTCTGAGCGTGGGCAATCAGCCCCAGCATTTT.

The genes are TRBV5-1 and TRBJ2-5; unclear D gene. Germline loops: CDR1 SGHRS, CDR2 YFSETQ. The CDR3 runs to 17 residues. Trimming took 3 bases from V and 5 from J, leaving 23 bases between them. CDR3 sequence: CASSSMVNTLWKETQYF. The CDR3, as DNA: TGCGCCAGCAGCTCGATGGTAAACACCCTTTGGAAGGAGACCCAGTACTTC. The whole variable domain, filled in from reference TRBV5-1 and TRBJ2-5, reads KAGVTQTPRYLIKTRGQQVTLSCSPISGHRSVSWYQQTPGQGLQFLFEYFSETQRNKGNFPGRFSGRQFSNSRSEMNVSTLELGDSALYLCASSSMVNTLWKETQYFGPGTRLLVL.

This clonotype was counted between two and nine times. The chain combines TRBV28 with TRBJ2-1; D not resolved. Germline-derived CDR1 and CDR2 are MDHEN and SYDVKM. The CDR3 has 11 residues. V lost 8 bases, J lost 3 bases, and 5 bases lay in between. The CDR3 spells CASGYYNEQFF. In DNA form, the CDR3 reads TGTGCCAGCGGATACTACAATGAGCAGTTCTTC. The full variable domain, with the rest looked up from reference TRBV28 and TRBJ2-1, is DVKVTQSSRYLVKRTGEKVFLECVQDMDHENMFWYRQDPGLGLRLIYFSYDVKMKEKGDIPEGYSVSREKKERFSLILESASTNQTSMYLCASGYYNEQFFGPGTRLTVL.

The count of this clonotype is one. This sequence joins TRBV7-2 and TRBJ2-4, with 10 positions matching TRBD1. Unmatched junction bases numbered 3, after V lost 4 bases and J lost 0 bases. The CDR3 is 16 residues long. The V gene's germline CDR1 is SGHTA and CDR2 FQGNSA. CDR3 sequence: CASSSDRGLAKNIQYF. The CDR3 nucleotides read TGTGCCAGCAGCTCGGACAGGGGGTTAGCCAAAAACATTCAGTACTTC.

The chain has TRBV11-2 and TRBJ2-5, with D possibly TRBD2 on 5 matching bases. Germline V gene lookup returns CDR1 SGHAT and CDR2 FQNNGV. V was clipped by 0 bases and J by 4 bases, with 9 bases between them. The CDR3 length is 14 residues. The CDR3 loop is CASSLDGVTETQYF. In nucleotides, the CDR3 is TGTGCCAGCAGCTTAGACGGGGTCACAGAGACCCAGTACTTC.

The CDR3 loop reads CASSPRPGRVEQYF. The CDR3 bases are TGCGCCAGCAGCCCACGACCGGGGAGGGTCGAGCAGTACTTC. The rearrangement joins TRBV4-1 to TRBJ2-7; 7 bases align to TRBD2. V was clipped by 4 bases and J by 6 bases; unmatched bases: 9. The CDR3 is 14 residues long. Germline-derived CDR1 and CDR2 are MGHRA and YSYEKL.

The gene calls are TRBV18 and TRBJ2-5; D is possibly TRBD1 (5 bases). Germline V gene lookup returns CDR1 KGHSH and CDR2 LQKENI. V was trimmed by 5 bases and J by 2 bases, leaving 12 bases between them. The CDR3 totals 14 residues. The CDR3 bases are TGTGCCAGCTCAGGACGACAGATTCAAGAGACCCAGTACTTC. The encoded protein is CASSGRQIQETQYF.

The chain combines TRBV6-2 or TRBV6-3 with TRBJ2-4; D is unresolved. Germline lookup yields CDR1 MNHEY and CDR2 SVGEGT. Trimming took off 3 bases at V and 0 bases at J, with 9 bases between the two ends. The CDR3 covers 15 residues. In nucleotides, the CDR3 is TGTGCCAGCAGTTATTTGGAACGAGCCAAAAACATTCAGTACTTC. This gives the protein CASSYLERAKNIQYF.

The chain uses TRBV6-1 and TRBJ1-6, with 8 bases matching TRBD1. Trimming took 6 bases from V and 0 from J; bases not matched to a gene: 7. The CDR3 consists of 17 residues. Germline lookup yields CDR1 MNHNS and CDR2 SASEGT. This chain's CDR3 is CASRMTGASSYNSPLHF. The CDR3 DNA is TGTGCCAGCAGAATGACAGGGGCAAGCTCCTATAATTCACCCCTCCACTTT.

The rearrangement joins TRBV28 to TRBJ2-4; D not resolved. The J call is in doubt because the DNA end fits TRBJ2-7 better. CDR1 is MDHEN and CDR2 is SYDVKM in the germline V gene. The CDR3 totals 13 residues. CDR3 loop: CASSSALPYEQYF. The CDR3 coding sequence is TGTGCCAGCAGTTCCGCCCTCCCCTACGAGCAGTACTTC.

The chain carries TRBV27 and TRBJ2-6; tentative D call: TRBD1 (5 bases). Germline-derived CDR1 and CDR2 are MNHEY and SMNVEV (reference sequence). This CDR3 comprises 16 residues. The V and J ends lost 5 bases and 4 bases respectively, with 15 bases between them. CDR3 DNA sequence: TGTGCCAGCAGTCGGGCCTCTGGGGCCGGGGCCAACGTCCTGACTTTC. Its protein is CASSRASGAGANVLTF.

This clonotype was observed a few times. This rearrangement joins TRBV20-1 to TRBJ2-4; TRBD2 matches 14 bases. The germline V gene encodes CDR1 DFQATT and CDR2 SNEGSKA (reference sequence). The CDR3 length is 14 residues. The junction had 11 bases not matched to a gene; V was cut back by 6 bases and J by 13 bases. For the CDR3, the DNA is TGCAGTGCACGACTAGCGGGAGGGTTCGGAGAGCAGTACTTC. This encodes CSARLAGGFGEQYF.

In DNA, the CDR3 is TGTGCCCTATGGGACGAGGAGGTTGGGGCCAACGTCCTGACTTTC. It yields the protein CALWDEEVGANVLTF. The chain links TRBV7-9 to TRBJ2-6; D tentatively fits TRBD1 or TRBD2 (5 bases each). The germline CDR1 and CDR2 sequences are SEHNR and FQNEAQ (reference sequence). The V gene lost 11 bases and the J gene lost 3 bases, with 17 bases spanning the gap. CDR3 length: 15 amino acids.

This chain links TRBV5-4 with TRBJ2-5; D not certain. With 0 bases removed from V and 0 bases from J, the gap between germline ends came to 9 bases. The CDR3 runs to 15 residues. The germline gives CDR1 SGHNT, CDR2 YYREEE (reference sequence). CDR3 residues: CASSLASGHQETQYF. CDR3 nucleotide sequence: TGTGCCAGCAGCTTGGCCTCAGGACACCAAGAGACCCAGTACTTC.

The J gene is TRBJ2-3, the V gene TRBV12-3 or TRBV12-4; the match to TRBD2 covers 7 bases. V shed 3 bases and J 5 bases; nucleotides not matched to a gene: 8. This CDR3 region has 15 residues. The CDR3: CASSLGGSFIDTQYF. CDR3 coding DNA: TGTGCCAGCAGTTTGGGCGGGAGTTTCATAGATACGCAGTATTTT.

In this sample, this clonotype turned up once. V is TRBV6-1 and J is TRBJ2-7; unclear D gene. The CDR3 runs to 13 residues. In germline, CDR1 is MNHNS, CDR2 SASEGT. V dropped 5 bases and J dropped 0 bases, with 8 bases sitting between them. This chain's CDR3 is CASSLTNSYEQYF. The DNA for the CDR3 is TGTGCCAGCAGTTTAACTAACTCCTACGAGCAGTACTTC.

This clonotype was detected a few times. The V and J genes are TRBV6-6 and TRBJ2-7; 8 bases agree with TRBD1. Germline CDR1 is MNHNY and CDR2 is SVGAGI (reference sequence). This CDR3 has 14 residues. The trim removed 5 bases at V and 7 bases at J, leaving 10 bases unmatched. CDR3 coding DNA: TGTGCCAGCAGTCCCCGGGACAGGTCTCGAGAGCAGTACTTC. Amino acid sequence: CASSPRDRSREQYF.

This clonotype was counted only a few times. The chain recombines TRBV7-2 with TRBJ2-5, with 11 bases that match TRBD2. The J call may be incorrect, as the DNA end agrees better with TRBJ2-7. Germline loops: CDR1 SGHTA, CDR2 FQGNSA. CDR3 size: 18 residues. Here the CDR3 DNA reads TGTGCCAGCAGCCGTAAAAATCCGGGACTAGCGGTACCCTACGAGCAGTACTTC. Its protein product is CASSRKNPGLAVPYEQYF.

This clonotype was seen more than once but under ten times. This chain joins TRBV5-6 and TRBJ1-1; D is unresolved. The germline CDR1 and CDR2 sequences are SGHDT and YYEEEE. This CDR3 region has 14 residues. Trimming stripped 4 bases from V and 1 base from J, with 11 bases between. For the CDR3, the DNA is TGTGCCAGCAGCCCGGGGAGGAAGAACACTGAAGCTTTCTTT. Amino acid sequence: CASSPGRKNTEAFF.

This clonotype was detected a few times. V usage is TRBV29-1 and J usage is TRBJ2-4, with 8 positions matching TRBD2. Germline-derived CDR1 and CDR2 are SQVTM and ANQGSEA. The CDR3 has 12 residues. V lost 3 bases and J lost 7; bases outside the gene matches: 2. The CDR3 sequence is CSVEGLENIQYF. In nucleotides, the CDR3 is TGCAGCGTTGAGGGACTAGAGAACATTCAGTACTTC. The full variable domain, rest sourced from reference TRBV29-1 and TRBJ2-4, is SAVISQKPSRDICQRGTSLTIQCQVDSQVTMMFWYRQQPGQSLTLIATANQGSEATYESGFVIDKFPISRPNLTFSTLTVSNMSPEDSSIYLCSVEGLENIQYFGAGTRLSVL.

This clonotype has a handful of counts. This chain uses TRBV29-1 with TRBJ1-4, with D perhaps matching TRBD1 (5 bases). V was clipped by 2 bases and J by 7 bases, with 8 bases between them. In germline, CDR1 is SQVTM, CDR2 ANQGSEA. This CDR3 comprises 12 residues. CDR3 DNA: TGCAGCGTTGAACAGAGGGGTGAAAAACTGTTTTTT. It encodes CSVEQRGEKLFF.

This clonotype came up a few times. This chain links TRBV5-1 with TRBJ1-4, with 8 bases fitting TRBD1. With 4 bases clipped from V and 8 bases from J, the junction kept 10 bases outside the gene matches. Germline-derived CDR1 and CDR2 are SGHRS and YFSETQ. The CDR3 spans 15 residues. The CDR3 nucleotides read TGCGCCAGCAGCCTAGGACAGGGCTTATCCGAAAAACTGTTTTTT. It codes for CASSLGQGLSEKLFF.

This clonotype was found a few times. The CDR3 DNA is TGTGCCAGCAGCTCCGGGGCGGACAGGGACACCTACGAGCAGTACTTC. Residues: CASSSGADRDTYEQYF. The chain uses TRBV7-8 and TRBJ2-7, with 8 bases lining up with TRBD1. This CDR3 is built from 16 residues. Germline assignment: CDR1 SGHVS and CDR2 FQNEAQ. V was clipped by 4 bases and J by 2 bases; unmatched bases: 10.

Only a few counts were recorded for this clonotype. The genes are TRBV20-1 and TRBJ1-2; tentative D call: TRBD1 (5 bases). The V end was cut by 1 base, the J end by 3 bases, with 12 bases between. This CDR3 comprises 14 residues. Germline CDR1 is DFQATT and CDR2 is SNEGSKA (reference sequence). The CDR3 loop is CSARVVGTDYGYTF. The CDR3, as DNA: TGCAGTGCTAGAGTGGTAGGGACGGACTATGGCTACACCTTC.

J is TRBJ2-1 and V is TRBV11-2; 7 bases agree with TRBD1. The trim removed 5 bases at V and 0 bases at J, leaving 7 bases unmatched. This CDR3 contains 16 residues. Germline lookup yields CDR1 SGHAT and CDR2 FQNNGV. The CDR3 DNA is TGTGCCAGCAGCCCCCGAAGGACAGGCTCCTACAATGAGCAGTTCTTC. The encoded protein is CASSPRRTGSYNEQFF.

The CDR3 spells CASSLAQGGAGSPLHF. The CDR3 DNA reads as TGTGCCAGCAGCTTAGCGCAAGGGGGGGCGGGTTCACCCCTCCACTTT. V gene TRBV7-2 combines with J gene TRBJ1-6, with D maybe TRBD1 (6 bases). V lost 0 bases to trimming and J lost 9 bases, with 15 bases between them. CDR3 length equals 16 residues. Germline-derived CDR1 and CDR2 are SGHTA and FQGNSA.

The CDR3 is CASSYSSQGTESYGYTF. The CDR3 nucleotides read TGTGCCAGCAGTTACTCCTCCCAGGGGACGGAATCCTATGGCTACACCTTC. V and J are TRBV6-5 and TRBJ1-2; tentatively, D is TRBD1 (6 bases). This CDR3 comprises 17 residues. CDR1 and CDR2 from the germline V gene are MNHEY and SVGAGI. V dropped 0 bases and J dropped 4 bases, with 18 bases sitting between them.

This chain links TRBV29-1 with TRBJ1-1, with D possibly TRBD1 on 5 matching bases. CDR1 SQVTM and CDR2 ANQGSEA come from the germline V gene. This CDR3 contains 13 residues. V lost 6 bases and J lost 1, with 12 bases in between. The CDR3 bases are TGCAGCGTCGAATCGGGGCCGAACACTGAAGCTTTCTTT. Translating gives CSVESGPNTEAFF.

V is TRBV29-1 and J is TRBJ1-1; D not certain. This CDR3 region has 13 residues. Germline V gene data show CDR1 as SQVTM and CDR2 as ANQGSEA. Deletions cut 6 bases from V and 0 bases from J, with 11 bases between. The CDR3 nucleotides are TGCAGCGTGGACGGAGCTATGAACACTGAAGCTTTCTTT. This codes for CSVDGAMNTEAFF. Based on the CDR3 plus reference TRBV29-1 and TRBJ1-1, the full variable domain is SAVISQKPSRDICQRGTSLTIQCQVDSQVTMMFWYRQQPGQSLTLIATANQGSEATYESGFVIDKFPISRPNLTFSTLTVSNMSPEDSSIYLCSVDGAMNTEAFFGQGTRLTVV.

V usage is TRBV12-3 or TRBV12-4 and J usage is TRBJ2-4; 7 nucleotides match TRBD1. The J call is in doubt because the DNA end fits TRBJ2-7 better. The CDR3 is 13 residues long. The CDR3 protein is CASSPRQGPEQYF. Here the CDR3 DNA reads TGTGCCAGCAGTCCGAGACAGGGTCCCGAGCAGTACTTC.

The chain employs TRBV6-2 or TRBV6-3 and TRBJ1-2; D is undetermined. The CDR3 runs to 13 residues. V shed 10 bases and J shed 4 bases, with 16 bases lying between them. CDR1 and CDR2 (germline): MNHEY, SVGEGT. DNA for the CDR3: TGTGCCATCCACCGGCCCCACGGCTATGGCTACACCTTC. Its protein is CAIHRPHGYGYTF.